This TCR beta chain was sequenced for a study of multiple sclerosis patients with progressive multifocal leukoencephalopathy. Study information: Longitudinal control samples came from natalizumab-treated multiple sclerosis patients without PML. Study observations and caveats: Before and during natalizumab, the clones expanded at PML already existed.

Here immunoSEQ multiplex PCR was the method, and the copy in TCRdb shows in-frame clones only, minus some. The table lists 25,000 to 35,000 clones, 80% to 95% of them singletons. This sample's time point: before natalizumab initiation. T0 refers to blood drawn before natalizumab was first infused. Concerning this clone itself: Its antigen is currently unknown.

The CDR3 sequence is 15 residues long. V lost 2 bases to trimming and J lost 7 bases; unmatched junction nucleotides: 4. The source of this sequence is a man younger than 45 with multiple sclerosis. The sequencing sample was made of PBMCs. The chain joins TRBV23-1 to TRBJ2-1, with 11 bases fitting TRBD2. TRBV23-1 qualifies as an ORF whose function is uncertain. Here the CDR3 DNA reads TGCGCCAGCAGTCAAGGGCTAGCGGGAGGTAATGAGCAGTTCTTC. Its protein product is CASSQGLAGGNEQFF.